The 25 T cell receptor beta chains in this list originate from one sample, sequenced in a study of shared clonotypes between healthy human individuals (dated by TCRdb to 2018 to 2021). Libraries were constructed by the immunoSEQ multiplex PCR assay. Entries here come from immuneACCESS through TCRdb and include only in-frame sequences with V and J called. Some clones fail to appear in such tables; in the studies checked, an unresolved V gene covers under half of the shortfall, and the cause of the remainder is unknown. The sample data list some 1.5 million clones, and 95% to 99% of these were observed just once. The ten largest clones capture 0.4% to 0.55% of the sample. The sequencing input was naive CD4+ T cells sorted from blood. The cell subset or site label of this sample denotes: CD45RA+ positively selected. Receptors were obtained from a young man in good health.

The sample holds one count of this clone. The chain recombines TRBV28 with TRBJ2-7, with D perhaps TRBD1 (6 bases). Trimming shortened V by 6 bases and J by 0 bases, and 15 bases separated the two germline ends. Germline values: CDR1 MDHEN, CDR2 SYDVKM. CDR3 length equals 15 residues. The CDR3: CASRIAGVNSYEQYF. DNA of the CDR3: TGTGCCAGCAGGATCGCAGGGGTTAACTCCTACGAGCAGTACTTC.

This chain joins TRBV7-3 and TRBJ2-1, with TRBD2 identical over 9 bases. V was pared by 2 bases and J by 2 bases, with 7 bases of the junction left unmatched. The CDR3 covers 17 residues. Germline CDR1 and CDR2: SGHTA and FQGTGA. The CDR3 loop reads CASSLRASGVTYNEQFF. CDR3 DNA: TGTGCCAGCAGCTTACGGGCTAGCGGGGTCACCTACAATGAGCAGTTCTTC.

In this sample, this clone turned up once. The chain joins TRBV30 to TRBJ1-5; D remains ambiguous. V lost 1 base, J lost 4 bases, and 8 bases lay in between. This CDR3 spans 13 amino acids. Germline V gene sequence: CDR1 GTSNPN, CDR2 SVGIG (reference sequence). The DNA of the CDR3 is TGTGCCTGGAGTGCAAAAAGGAATCAGCCCCAGCATTTT. Amino acid sequence: CAWSAKRNQPQHF. Looking up the rest from reference TRBV30 and TRBJ1-5 gives the full variable domain: SQTIHQWPATLVQPVGSPLSLECTVEGTSNPNLYWYRQAAGRGLQLLFYSVGIGQISSEVPQNLSASRPQDRQFILSSKKLLLSDSGFYLCAWSAKRNQPQHFGDGTRLSIL.

This rearrangement joins TRBV6-6 to TRBJ2-1; D unresolved. V was cut by 6 bases and J by 10 bases, with 10 bases left in between. Per germline, CDR1 MNHNY and CDR2 SVGAGI (reference sequence). This CDR3 is built from 11 residues. The DNA of the CDR3 is TGTGCCAGCAGCCCCCTAGTAGAGCAGTTCTTC. Encoded protein: CASSPLVEQFF.

V is TRBV7-2 and J is TRBJ2-7, with D uncertain. V lost 1 base and J 1 base, leaving 11 bases between the germline ends. Germline CDR1 and CDR2: SGHTA and FQGNSA. CDR3 length: 15 amino acids. The CDR3 spells CASSLVVQTSYEQYF. CDR3 coding DNA: TGTGCCAGCAGCTTAGTAGTCCAAACGTCCTACGAGCAGTACTTC. The entire variable domain, with the rest obtained from reference TRBV7-2 and TRBJ2-7, is as follows: GAGVSQSPSNKVTEKGKDVELRCDPISGHTALYWYRQSLGQGLEFLIYFQGNSAPDKSGLPSDRFSAERTGGSVSTLTIQRTQQEDSAVYLCASSLVVQTSYEQYFGPGTRLTVT.

The count of this clone is one. The chain has TRBV2 and TRBJ2-1; tentative D call: TRBD2 (6 bases). V was cut by 0 bases and J by 9 bases, with 24 bases left in between. Per the germline V gene, CDR1 is SNHLY and CDR2 is FYNNEI. The CDR3 is 18 residues long. The CDR3 sequence is CASSEALSWELRGGEQFF. The CDR3 DNA reads as TGTGCCAGCAGTGAAGCGCTAAGCTGGGAGCTGAGGGGAGGTGAGCAGTTCTTC.

The chain has TRBV5-5 and TRBJ2-2; weak D call: TRBD1 (5 bases). V was pared by 4 bases and J by 3 bases, with 16 bases between. The germline gives CDR1 SGHKS, CDR2 YYEKEE (reference sequence). This CDR3 region has 16 residues. CDR3 nucleotides: TGTGCCAGCAGCCCACTTTTGGGGCTTGACACCGGGGAGCTGTTTTTT. It yields the protein CASSPLLGLDTGELFF.

V and J are TRBV10-3 and TRBJ2-1; D not resolved. Germline assignment: CDR1 ENHRY and CDR2 SYGVKD. This CDR3 is built from 16 residues. The germline V and J ends were trimmed by 3 bases and 0 bases, with 12 bases remaining between them. As DNA, the CDR3 is TGTGCCATCAGTGACCCCAGCATTAGCTCCTACAATGAGCAGTTCTTC. Residues: CAISDPSISSYNEQFF.

The V gene is TRBV5-1, the J gene TRBJ2-3; D unresolved. V was cut by 4 bases and J by 2 bases, with 11 bases left in between. This CDR3 region has 14 residues. Looked up from germline, CDR1 is SGHRS and CDR2 is YFSETQ. The CDR3 DNA sequence: TGCGCCAGCAGCAACCGCGGCTACACAGATACGCAGTATTTT. It translates to CASSNRGYTDTQYF. The variable domain in full, completed from reference TRBV5-1 and TRBJ2-3, reads KAGVTQTPRYLIKTRGQQVTLSCSPISGHRSVSWYQQTPGQGLQFLFEYFSETQRNKGNFPGRFSGRQFSNSRSEMNVSTLELGDSALYLCASSNRGYTDTQYFGPGTRLTVL.

V usage is TRBV15 and J usage is TRBJ2-5; the D gene could be TRBD1 or TRBD2 (5 bases each). The DNA end is more similar to TRBJ2-7, so the J call may be wrong. CDR3 length equals 15 residues. CDR1 is LNHNV, CDR2 YYDKDF, per germline (reference sequence). The CDR3 is CATSRAPGTSYEQYF. The CDR3 region has the DNA TGTGCCACCAGCAGAGCCCCAGGGACCTCCTACGAGCAGTACTTC.

On this clone itself: The same CDR3 arises from other DNA sequences in this sample as well. The DNA for the CDR3 is TGCAGCGTGGGGGACAGGGTAAATGAAAAACTGTTTTTT. Amino acid sequence: CSVGDRVNEKLFF. This chain connects TRBV29-1 to TRBJ1-4, with 9 bases identical to TRBD1. The ends lost 6 bases at V and 5 bases at J; junction bases unmatched: 4. The CDR3 sequence is 13 residues long. Germline V gives CDR1 SQVTM, CDR2 ANQGSEA.

This chain links TRBV5-1 with TRBJ2-3; tentative D call: TRBD2 (5 bases). Trimming left V 10 bases short and J 0 bases short, with 12 bases between. Germline CDR1 is SGHRS and CDR2 is YFSETQ. The CDR3 has 13 residues. In DNA form, the CDR3 reads TGCGCCGCCGCAGCGGAAAGCACAGATACGCAGTATTTT. Protein sequence: CAAAAESTDTQYF.

This clone appeared a single time. The chain recombines TRBV28 with TRBJ1-1; D remains unclear. Trimming took off 8 bases at V and 1 base at J, with 14 bases between the two ends. The length of the CDR3 is 14 residues. Germline assignment: CDR1 MDHEN and CDR2 SYDVKM. The DNA for the CDR3 is TGTGCCAGCGCGGCGGGGTCGTCGAACACTGAAGCTTTCTTT. Encoded protein: CASAAGSSNTEAFF.

The chain joins TRBV4-2 to TRBJ2-3, with 14 bases fitting TRBD2. The germline V gene encodes CDR1 LGHNA and CDR2 YNFKEQ. V lost 3 bases, J lost 2 bases, and 10 bases stayed unmatched. The CDR3 sequence is 19 residues long. The DNA of the CDR3 is TGTGCCAGCAGCCAGCCCGGGACTAGCGGGAGAGTTCACACAGATACGCAGTATTTT. Its protein product is CASSQPGTSGRVHTDTQYF.

V is TRBV9 and J is TRBJ2-1; 8 nucleotides align to TRBD2. The CDR3 totals 15 residues. V was clipped by 0 bases and J by 7 bases; unmatched bases: 6. CDR1 SGDLS and CDR2 YYNGEE come from the germline V gene. The chain's CDR3 is CASSVGFSGANEQFF. CDR3 nucleotide sequence: TGTGCCAGCAGCGTAGGGTTTAGCGGGGCGAATGAGCAGTTCTTC.

V usage is TRBV7-8 and J usage is TRBJ2-3; no clear D. Trimming removed 4 bases at V and 5 bases at J, with 10 bases between. CDR3 length: 13 amino acids. Germline-derived CDR1 and CDR2 are SGHVS and FQNEAQ. The CDR3 nucleotides are TGTGCCAGCAGCTCTTACAGTGAAGATACGCAGTATTTT. Translation gives CASSSYSEDTQYF. The whole variable domain, filled in from reference TRBV7-8 and TRBJ2-3, reads GAGVSQSPRYKVAKRGQDVALRCDPISGHVSLFWYQQALGQGPEFLTYFQNEAQLDKSGLPSDRFFAERPEGSVSTLKIQRTQQEDSAVYLCASSSYSEDTQYFGPGTRLTVL.

This clone was seen only once. The sample holds other DNA sequences that translate to the same CDR3. The chain combines TRBV30 with TRBJ2-7; D is possibly TRBD2 (5 bases). The CDR3 totals 13 residues. Trimming removed 0 bases at V and 0 bases at J, with 6 bases between. Germline V lookup: CDR1 GTSNPN, CDR2 SVGIG (reference sequence). Here the CDR3 DNA reads TGTGCCTGGAGTGTACGGGGCTCCTACGAGCAGTACTTC. This sequence encodes CAWSVRGSYEQYF.

A single count supports this clone. This sample also contains other DNA sequences that code for the same CDR3. The chain uses TRBV5-1 and TRBJ1-5; TRBD1 might be the D (6 bases). The CDR3 extends over 14 amino acids. Trimming left V 0 bases short and J 3 bases short, with 7 bases between. The germline gives CDR1 SGHRS, CDR2 YFSETQ. The CDR3 sequence is CASSLGTANQPQHF. The CDR3 nucleotides are TGCGCCAGCAGCTTGGGGACAGCCAATCAGCCCCAGCATTTT.

The V gene is TRBV19, the J gene TRBJ2-7; 7 bases align to TRBD1. The germline V gene has CDR1 LNHDA and CDR2 SQIVND (reference sequence). This CDR3 has 12 amino acids. J lost 3 bases, V lost 9 bases, and 5 bases had no gene match. The CDR3 DNA reads as TGTGCCAGCCAGGGACAGCTCTACGAGCAGTACTTC. This gives the protein CASQGQLYEQYF.

This chain connects TRBV29-1 to TRBJ1-2; D is undetermined. Germline V gives CDR1 SQVTM, CDR2 ANQGSEA. This CDR3 has 12 residues. V was shortened by 4 bases and J by 4 bases, with 10 bases between the two germline ends. The CDR3 spells CSVVWERYGYTF. The CDR3 coding sequence is TGCAGCGTTGTTTGGGAGCGCTATGGCTACACCTTC.

The rearrangement links TRBV28 to TRBJ2-7; 8 bases are a match to TRBD2. The CDR3 length is 17 residues. Per germline, CDR1 MDHEN and CDR2 SYDVKM. V was clipped by 2 bases and J by 3 bases; unmatched bases: 12. The CDR3 DNA reads TGTGCCAGCAGTTTACTACTCGGACTAAGCGGGAGCTACGAGCAGTACTTC. Amino acid sequence: CASSLLLGLSGSYEQYF.

Written as DNA, the CDR3 is TGTGCGTTGGGGGGCCTCCACTCTGGGGCCAACGTCCTGACTTTC. It codes for CALGGLHSGANVLTF. The chain joins TRBV7-9 to TRBJ2-6, with D tentatively TRBD1 or TRBD2 (6 bases each). The germline gives CDR1 SEHNR, CDR2 FQNEAQ (reference sequence). There are 15 residues in the CDR3.

This chain joins TRBV6-4 and TRBJ1-5; a weak D match, TRBD1 (5 bases). The CDR3 spans 11 residues. Deletions cut 2 bases from V and 9 bases from J, with 5 bases between. CDR1 and CDR2 from the germline V gene are MRHNA and SNTAGT. The CDR3 sequence is CASSDGGPQHF. CDR3 coding DNA: TGTGCCAGCAGTGACGGGGGGCCCCAGCATTTT.

The chain links TRBV19 to TRBJ2-1; 10 nucleotides match TRBD2. After removal of 1 base from V and 2 bases from J, the junction contained 5 bases not matched to a gene. Germline V gives CDR1 LNHDA, CDR2 SQIVND (reference sequence). The CDR3 loop spans 17 amino acids. The CDR3 region has the DNA TGTGCCAGTAGTATAGGGGGACTAGCGAATGCCTACAATGAGCAGTTCTTC. Translated, it gives CASSIGGLANAYNEQFF.

The chain joins TRBV27 to TRBJ1-2; D perhaps matches TRBD1 (6 bases). Trimming stripped 1 base from V and 2 bases from J, with 11 bases between. The CDR3 runs to 15 residues. The germline V gene encodes CDR1 MNHEY and CDR2 SMNVEV (reference sequence). The CDR3 DNA follows: TGTGCCAGCAGTTTATGGGGGGCCGGAAACTATGGCTACACCTTC. Translating gives CASSLWGAGNYGYTF.